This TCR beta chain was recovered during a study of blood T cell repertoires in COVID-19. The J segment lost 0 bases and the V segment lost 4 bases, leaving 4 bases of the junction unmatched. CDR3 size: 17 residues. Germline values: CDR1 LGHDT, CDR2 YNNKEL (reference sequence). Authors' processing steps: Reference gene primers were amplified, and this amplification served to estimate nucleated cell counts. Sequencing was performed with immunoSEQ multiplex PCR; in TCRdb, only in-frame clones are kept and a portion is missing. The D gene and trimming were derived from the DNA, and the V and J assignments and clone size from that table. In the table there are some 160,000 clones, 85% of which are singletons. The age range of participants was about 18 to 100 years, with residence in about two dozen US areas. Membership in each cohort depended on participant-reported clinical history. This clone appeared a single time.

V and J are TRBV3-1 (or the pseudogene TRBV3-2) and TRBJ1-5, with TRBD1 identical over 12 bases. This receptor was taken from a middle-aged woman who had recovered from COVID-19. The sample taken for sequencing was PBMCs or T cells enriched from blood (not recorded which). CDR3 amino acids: CASSLGTGGYSNQPQHF. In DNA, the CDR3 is TGTGCCAGCAGCCTCGGGACAGGGGGCTATAGCAATCAGCCCCAGCATTTT.